These 2 T cell receptor beta chains came from one sample sequenced in a study of Graves' ophthalmopathy and Graves' hyperthyroidism. RNA transcripts served as template for amplifying TCR beta CDR3 sequences. After a first-round RT-PCR with HTBI primers, a second-round multiplex PCR was run. TCRdb processed the multiplex PCR reads anew with MiXCR; each CDR3 protein has one entry. The sample holds about 1.2 million distinct CDR3 sequences, less than 45% seen once. Sequenced sample: peripheral blood or thyroid tissue (not recorded which). Receptors originate from an adult man with Graves' hyperthyroidism.

This rearrangement joins TRBV9 to TRBJ2-7, with 8 bases lining up with TRBD1. Trimming removed 4 bases from V and 1 base from J; junction bases left unmatched: 13. CDR1 is SGDLS and CDR2 is YYNGEE in the germline V gene. The CDR3 contains 17 residues. The CDR3 loop reads CASSSIPGQANSYEQYF. DNA of the CDR3: TGTGCCAGCAGCTCTATCCCGGGACAGGCCAATTCCTACGAGCAGTACTTC.

The V gene is TRBV7-3, the J gene TRBJ2-2; a possible D gene is TRBD1 (6 bases). CDR1 and CDR2 from the germline V gene are SGHTA and FQGTGA. V was pared by 5 bases and J by 6 bases, with 16 bases between. The CDR3 has 15 residues. The CDR3 spells CASSPSGAWSGELFF. The CDR3 region has the DNA TGTGCCAGCAGCCCGTCAGGGGCGTGGTCCGGGGAGCTGTTTTTT.